The 18 T cell receptor beta chains given below trace back to one sample, sequenced in a study of shared clonotypes between healthy human individuals. CD45RO-negative, CCR7-positively selected cells formed the naive CD8 fraction, excluding terminally differentiated effector memory CD45RA+ cells. Produced via immunoSEQ multiplex PCR; TCRdb's table is partial and in-frame only. The repertoire includes some 2,100,000 clones, approximately 94% of them detected once, and roughly 1.8% sits in the top ten. What was sequenced was naive CD8+ T cells from PBMCs. The source is a young man in good health. Some clones in this sample may be carry-over from other donors' samples.

V gene TRBV9 combines with J gene TRBJ2-7; maybe TRBD2 (7 bases). The CDR3 is 15 amino acids. Germline assignment: CDR1 SGDLS and CDR2 YYNGEE. V was clipped by 4 bases and J by 0 bases, with 14 bases between them. CDR3 DNA: TGTGCCAGCAGCCAGGGGCGGGGGCACTCCTACGAGCAGTACTTC. It translates to CASSQGRGHSYEQYF.

The chain is built from TRBV9 and TRBJ2-3, with 7 positions matching TRBD2. The CDR3 runs to 16 residues. The junction had 13 bases not matched to a gene; V was cut back by 3 bases and J by 6 bases. From germline, CDR1 is SGDLS and CDR2 YYNGEE. This CDR3 reads CASSERTRSNSDTQYF. CDR3 DNA sequence: TGTGCCAGCAGCGAGAGGACTAGGTCTAATTCTGATACGCAGTATTTT.

The chain carries TRBV28 and TRBJ2-7; 10 bases are shared with TRBD1. This CDR3 spans 13 amino acids. The ends lost 8 bases at V and 3 bases at J; junction bases unmatched: 4. Germline loops: CDR1 MDHEN, CDR2 SYDVKM. The CDR3: CASGRDRGYEQYF. In DNA, the CDR3 is TGTGCCAGCGGGCGGGACAGGGGCTACGAGCAGTACTTC. The entire variable domain, with the rest obtained from reference TRBV28 and TRBJ2-7, is as follows: DVKVTQSSRYLVKRTGEKVFLECVQDMDHENMFWYRQDPGLGLRLIYFSYDVKMKEKGDIPEGYSVSREKKERFSLILESASTNQTSMYLCASGRDRGYEQYFGPGTRLTVT.

Concerning this clone itself: The sample contains more than one DNA sequence encoding this CDR3. The chain combines TRBV5-6 with TRBJ1-1; D not certain. The CDR3 is made up of 13 amino acids. Germline V CDR1 and CDR2: SGHDT, YYEEEE. V was cut by 2 bases and J by 1 base, with 6 bases left in between. CDR3 region: CASSFAGNTEAFF. The CDR3 DNA reads as TGTGCCAGCAGCTTTGCGGGGAACACTGAAGCTTTCTTT.

J is TRBJ2-5 and V is TRBV30; D is tentatively TRBD1 or TRBD2 (5 bases each). The DNA matches TRBJ2-7 better at its end, which makes the J call doubtful. This CDR3 is 13 amino acids long. Germline CDR1 GTSNPN, CDR2 SVGIG (reference sequence). CDR3 DNA sequence: TGTGCCTGGGGGACCCTAAACTCCTACGAGCAGTACTTC. It codes for CAWGTLNSYEQYF.

The chain employs TRBV4-2 and TRBJ1-2; D is undetermined. This CDR3 has 15 amino acids. Germline assignment: CDR1 LGHNA and CDR2 YNFKEQ. V lost 5 bases and J lost 4, with 17 bases in between. The CDR3 region is CASSSLANFGYGYTF. As DNA, the CDR3 is TGTGCCAGCAGCTCCCTGGCCAACTTCGGCTATGGCTACACCTTC.

The chain couples TRBV4-3 to TRBJ2-2, with D possibly being TRBD2 (5 bases). The germline V and J ends were trimmed by 0 bases and 6 bases, with 8 bases remaining between them. The germline CDR1 and CDR2 sequences are LGHNA and YSLEER. CDR3 length equals 14 residues. CDR3 sequence reads: CASSQDRAAGELFF. The CDR3 nucleotides are TGCGCCAGCAGCCAAGATAGAGCGGCCGGGGAGCTGTTTTTT.

The rearrangement uses TRBV7-2 and TRBJ2-5; 7 positions agree with TRBD2. Germline V lookup: CDR1 SGHTA, CDR2 FQGNSA. The V and J ends lost 3 bases and 0 bases, in that order; junction bases with no gene match: 10. The CDR3 runs 17 residues. CDR3 region: CASSFPTSVFYQETQYF. As DNA, the CDR3 is TGTGCCAGCAGCTTTCCTACTAGCGTGTTTTACCAAGAGACCCAGTACTTC.

The chain is built from TRBV9 and TRBJ2-1; TRBD1 agrees at 7 bases. From germline, CDR1 is SGDLS and CDR2 YYNGEE. Losses at the gene ends were 0 bases for V and 5 bases for J; bases not matched to a gene: 8. The CDR3 contains 16 residues. The CDR3: CASSVAKDRSDNEQFF. CDR3 nucleotides: TGTGCCAGCAGCGTAGCAAAGGACAGGTCAGACAATGAGCAGTTCTTC.

The chain uses TRBV19 and TRBJ1-3; TRBD1 aligns across 11 bases. The germline V gene encodes CDR1 LNHDA and CDR2 SQIVND (reference sequence). Germline trimming cut 8 bases from V and 8 bases from J; bases unmatched to any gene: 2. The CDR3 length is 12 residues. In DNA, the CDR3 is TGTGCCAGTGGACAGGGGGCATACACCATATATTTT. Translated: CASGQGAYTIYF.

The gene calls are TRBV20-1 and TRBJ2-7; D is unresolved. Germline V gene sequence: CDR1 DFQATT, CDR2 SNEGSKA (reference sequence). This CDR3 region has 11 residues. V gave up 7 bases and J gave up 4 bases, with 11 bases separating them. The DNA of the CDR3 is TGCAGTGGTGGCACCGGTTACGAGCAGTACTTC. It yields the protein CSGGTGYEQYF.

This chain links TRBV6-4 with TRBJ2-7; D is ambiguous. This CDR3 region has 12 residues. Germline assignment: CDR1 MRHNA and CDR2 SNTAGT. V lost 3 bases to trimming and J lost 2 bases, with 5 bases between them. The CDR3 DNA sequence: TGTGCCAGCAGTGAGGGTACCTACGAGCAGTACTTC. Its protein product is CASSEGTYEQYF.

The CDR3 coding sequence is TGTGCCAGCAACCTTGGGGGGGGCACTGAAGCTTTCTTT. Residues: CASNLGGGTEAFF. This chain connects TRBV9 to TRBJ1-1; D possibly corresponds to TRBD1 (5 bases). The CDR3 is 13 residues long. The germline V gene encodes CDR1 SGDLS and CDR2 YYNGEE. V gave up 6 bases and J gave up 4 bases, with 13 bases separating them.

The rearrangement links TRBV11-1 to TRBJ2-7; D is ambiguous. V was clipped by 5 bases and J by 2 bases, with 19 bases between them. The CDR3 contains 16 residues. The germline V gene has CDR1 SGHAT and CDR2 FQDESV (reference sequence). The CDR3 DNA is TGTGCCAGCAGCCCAGCCCCGAGTGGGCCCGCCTACGAGCAGTACTTC. It encodes CASSPAPSGPAYEQYF. The full variable domain, with the rest looked up from reference TRBV11-1 and TRBJ2-7, is EAEVAQSPRYKITEKSQAVAFWCDPISGHATLYWYRQILGQGPELLVQFQDESVVDDSQLPKDRFSAERLKGVDSTLKIQPAELGDSAMYLCASSPAPSGPAYEQYFGPGTRLTVT.

The chain carries TRBV7-9 and TRBJ2-2, with 7 bases matching TRBD2. The V segment lost 1 base and the J segment 5 bases; nucleotides outside the gene matches: 13. The CDR3 length is 18 residues. Germline CDR1 and CDR2: SEHNR and FQNEAQ (reference sequence). The CDR3 spells CASSLDWPGLEVTGELFF. The CDR3, as DNA: TGTGCCAGCAGCTTAGATTGGCCTGGACTAGAGGTGACCGGGGAGCTGTTTTTT.

This chain uses TRBV6-6 with TRBJ2-3; D ambiguous. The CDR3 spans 12 residues. Germline CDR1 is MNHNY and CDR2 is SVGAGI (reference sequence). V was clipped by 7 bases and J by 6 bases, with 11 bases between them. DNA for the CDR3: TGTGCCAGCACGAGTTTCTGGGATACGCAGTATTTT. This gives the protein CASTSFWDTQYF.

The chain employs TRBV27 and TRBJ1-1; tentative D call: TRBD1 (5 bases). The CDR3 has 14 residues. Per the germline V gene, CDR1 is MNHEY and CDR2 is SMNVEV (reference sequence). V was shortened by 4 bases and J by 4 bases, with 13 bases between the two germline ends. Written as DNA, the CDR3 is TGTGCCAGCAGTTACCAGGCGGGGGGCACTGAAGCTTTCTTT. As protein: CASSYQAGGTEAFF.

The chain combines TRBV6-1 with TRBJ2-3, with D unclear. The CDR3 is 14 residues long. The V gene's germline CDR1 is MNHNS and CDR2 SASEGT. Trimming left V 1 base short and J 5 bases short, with 10 bases between. The CDR3 DNA follows: TGTGCCAGCAGTGAAGTTCGAGTGGGAGATACGCAGTATTTT. It translates to CASSEVRVGDTQYF.